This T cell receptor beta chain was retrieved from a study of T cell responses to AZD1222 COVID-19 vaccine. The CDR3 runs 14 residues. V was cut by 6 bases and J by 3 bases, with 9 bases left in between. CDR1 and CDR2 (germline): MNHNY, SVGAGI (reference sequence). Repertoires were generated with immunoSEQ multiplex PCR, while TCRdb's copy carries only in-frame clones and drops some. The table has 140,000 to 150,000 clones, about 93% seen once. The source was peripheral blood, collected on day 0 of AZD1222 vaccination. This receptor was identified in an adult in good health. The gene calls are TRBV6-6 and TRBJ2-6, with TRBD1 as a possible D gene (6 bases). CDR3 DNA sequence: TGTGCCAGCAGCAGGGGTGGTGGGGCCAACGTCCTGACTTTC. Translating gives CASSRGGGANVLTF.